This TCR beta chain was sequenced in a study of spatial heterogeneity in lung cancer. Whole-study context: Where present, follow-up PBMC were sequenced a median of roughly two years after resection. Consistent detection of more beta-chain than alpha-chain sequences was observed.

TCRdb fed the 5' RACE reads into MiXCR, producing one record per CDR3 protein. The data contain roughly 99,000 distinct CDR3 sequences, roughly a fifth of them seen just once; the ten biggest clones take up just over 20%. Germline V lookup: CDR1 SGHNT, CDR2 YYREEE (reference sequence). V lost 1 base and J 0 bases, leaving 8 bases between the germline ends. The CDR3 covers 15 residues. As for time point: blood at routine non-recurrence follow-up after resection. Unsorted tumor, nontumor lung tissue or cryopreserved PBMC supplied the whole RNA. The sequences come from PBMCs, collected at follow-up. This clonotype was obtained from a male donor with early-stage non-small cell lung cancer. V and J are TRBV5-4 and TRBJ1-3; D call uncertain. This CDR3 reads CASSLKGASGNTIYF. The CDR3 DNA sequence: TGTGCCAGCAGCTTGAAGGGAGCCTCTGGAAACACCATATATTTT.